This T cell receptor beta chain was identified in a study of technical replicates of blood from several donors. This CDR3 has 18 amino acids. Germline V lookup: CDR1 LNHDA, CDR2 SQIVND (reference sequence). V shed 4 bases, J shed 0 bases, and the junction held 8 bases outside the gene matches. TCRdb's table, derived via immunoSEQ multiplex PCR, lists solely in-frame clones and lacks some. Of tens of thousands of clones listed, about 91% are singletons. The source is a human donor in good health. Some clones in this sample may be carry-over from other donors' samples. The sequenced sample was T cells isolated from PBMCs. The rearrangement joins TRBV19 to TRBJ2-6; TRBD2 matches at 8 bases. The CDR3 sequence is CASSTTSVRSSGANVLTF. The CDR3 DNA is TGTGCCAGTAGTACGACTAGCGTAAGGAGCTCTGGGGCCAACGTCCTGACTTTC.